Listed below are T cell receptor beta chains from one sample, sequenced in a study of T cell repertoires in cytomegalovirus infection. From the reads, TCRdb called clonotypes with MiXCR, one entry per CDR3 protein. The sample consists of fewer than 550,000 distinct CDR3 sequences, about 33% of them appearing once. The sequenced sample was PBMCs. These TCRs come from a human donor in good health (CMV status not recorded). Some clones in this sample may be carry-over from other donors' samples. Each CDR3 is given with its conserved first and last residue. A D gene is named only where the DNA matches it firmly. Clone size is given for some rows only: seen once, a few or many times, or a class if the clone is expanded.

clone_size,v_call,d_call,j_call,cdr3_aa,cdr3_nt
-,TRBV6-5,-,TRBJ2-3,CASRKQGLGTDTQYF,TGTGCCAGCAGGAAACAGGGCTTAGGCACAGATACGCAGTATTTT
few,TRBV5-1,-,TRBJ2-7,CASRGSATGSEQYF,TGCGCCAGCAGGGGATCGGCAACAGGGAGCGAGCAGTACTTC
-,TRBV28,-,TRBJ2-7,CASSWGGGRRPSVEPCF,TGTGCCAGCAGTTGGGGTGGGGGCAGGCGGCCCTCTGTCGAGCCGTGCTTC
few,TRBV14,TRBD1,TRBJ2-3,CASSSQGARADTQYF,TGTGCCAGCAGCTCACAGGGGGCGCGGGCAGATACGCAGTATTTT
many,TRBV7-6,-,TRBJ1-1,CASSPGARQTEAFF,TGTGCCAGCAGCCCAGGGGCCAGGCAGACTGAAGCTTTCTTT
-,TRBV20-1,-,TRBJ2-2,CSAPGQKGTGELFF,TGCAGTGCTCCGGGACAAAAGGGCACCGGGGAGCTGTTTTTT
few,TRBV7-9,-,TRBJ2-2,CASRRSEGVTGELFF,TGTGCCAGCCGGCGGTCAGAGGGTGTGACCGGGGAGCTGTTTTTT
few,TRBV28,TRBD1,TRBJ2-7,CASSPTGTGYYEQYF,TGTGCCAGCAGCCCTACCGGGACAGGATACTACGAGCAGTACTTC
many,TRBV7-9,-,TRBJ1-1,CASSLEGQGPENTEAFF,TGTGCCAGCAGCTTAGAAGGGCAGGGCCCCGAGAACACTGAAGCTTTCTTT
few,TRBV12-3/TRBV12-4,-,TRBJ2-5,CASSPSSGETQYF,TGTGCCAGCAGCCCTAGTTCCGGCGAGACCCAGTACTTC
-,TRBV4-2,-,TRBJ1-5,CASSQDGTSYQPQHF,TGTGCCAGCAGCCAAGATGGGACATCCTATCAGCCCCAGCATTTT
few,TRBV7-2,-,TRBJ1-4,CASSFTPNEKLFF,TGTGCCAGCAGCTTTACGCCTAATGAAAAACTGTTTTTT
few,TRBV19,-,TRBJ2-1,CASSMRLSFSEQFF,TGTGCCAGTAGTATGCGGCTCTCATTCAGTGAGCAGTTCTTC
-,TRBV2,-,TRBJ2-5,CASTGLLQETQYF,TGTGCCAGTACGGGACTCCTGCAAGAGACCCAGTACTTC
many,TRBV7-2,-,TRBJ1-4,CASSSDGNEKLFF,TGTGCCAGCAGCTCTGACGGGAATGAAAAACTGTTTTTT
few,TRBV24-1,TRBD1,TRBJ2-7,CATSDPGTGGPYEQYF,TGTGCCACCAGTGACCCAGGGACAGGGGGACCCTACGAGCAGTACTTC
once,TRBV12-5,-,TRBJ1-6,CASGSGASYNSPLHF,TGTGCTAGTGGTTCGGGGGCCTCCTATAATTCACCCCTCCACTTT